Listed below are T cell receptor beta chains from one sample, sequenced in a study of blood T cell repertoires in COVID-19. Using immunoSEQ multiplex PCR, the repertoire was profiled, and TCRdb retains in-frame clones only, with some absent. Among 150,000 to 200,000 clones listed, about four fifths were seen once. Sequenced sample: peripheral blood. These receptors came from a woman of 80 years or more with active or convalescent COVID-19. The CDR3 runs from the conserved cysteine through the conserved F or W. D genes are given only for firm matches.

V	D	J	DNA	CDR3
TRBV6-5	TRBD1	TRBJ1-1	TGTGCCAGCAGTTACGACAGGGGAAACACTGAAGCTTTCTTT	CASSYDRGNTEAFF
TRBV28	.	TRBJ1-6	TGTGCCAGCAGAACACAGGGCTACTCCTATAATTCACCCCTCCACTTT	CASRTQGYSYNSPLHF
TRBV18	TRBD1	TRBJ1-2	TGTGCCAGCTCACTGGGACAGGGGAACTATGGCTACACCTTC	CASSLGQGNYGYTF
TRBV18	TRBD1	TRBJ2-2	TGTGCCAGCTCAGATCCGGGGACAGGGTACGGCACCGGGGAGCTGTTTTTT	CASSDPGTGYGTGELFF
TRBV29-1	.	TRBJ2-5	TGCAGCGTGATTGGGGGGTCAGAGACCCAGTACTTC	CSVIGGSETQYF
TRBV25-1	.	TRBJ1-4	TGTGCCAGCAGACCCTCGAGCGTCGCAAAACTGTTTTTT	CASRPSSVAKLFF
TRBV19	.	TRBJ1-3	TGTGCCAGTAGTATCGGTGGGGCCTCTGGAAACACCATATATTTT	CASSIGGASGNTIYF
TRBV19	.	TRBJ1-1	TGTGCCAGTAGTTCACCGGGAAATTCAGATGAGACTGAAGCTTTCTTT	CASSSPGNSDETEAFF
TRBV5-1	.	TRBJ2-3	TGCGCCAGCAGCTCCTTAGTGACAGCAAGCACAGATACGCAGTATTTT	CASSSLVTASTDTQYF
TRBV10-2	TRBD2	TRBJ2-1	TGCGCCAGCAGTGCGGGAGAGGCAGCGGGATACCGCAATGAGCAGTTCTTC	CASSAGEAAGYRNEQFF
TRBV14	.	TRBJ1-2	TGTGCCAGCAGCCAAGACAGGCTGATCGGCTATGGCTACACCTTC	CASSQDRLIGYGYTF
TRBV19	.	TRBJ1-5	TGTGCCAGTAGTCCGACGGGTCAGCCCCAGCATTTT	CASSPTGQPQHF
TRBV7-9	.	TRBJ2-7	TGTGCCAGCAGCTTATGGCCCTACGAGCAGTACTTC	CASSLWPYEQYF
TRBV5-1	.	TRBJ1-1	TGCGCCAGCAGCCTAACAACAGGGCCGAACACTGAAGCTTTCTTT	CASSLTTGPNTEAFF
TRBV5-4	.	TRBJ2-1	TGTGCCAGCAGCTTGGTGGGGGACTCCATTTCTGGGTTCTTC	CASSLVGDSISGFF
TRBV6-5	.	TRBJ1-1	TGTGCCAGCAGCCCCAGGGTCGGCACTGAAGCTTTCTTT	CASSPRVGTEAFF
TRBV18	.	TRBJ1-5	TGTGCCAGCTCACCTCGACAGGTGAATAGCAATCAGCCCCAGCATTTT	CASSPRQVNSNQPQHF
TRBV29-1	.	TRBJ1-1	TGCAGCGTTGGGTGGCGGCAGGGAAACACTGAAGCTTTCTTT	CSVGWRQGNTEAFF
TRBV3-1/TRBV3-2	.	TRBJ1-2	TGTGCCAGCAGCGCGTACCGGGAGAACTACACCTTC	CASSAYRENYTF
TRBV5-1	TRBD1	TRBJ2-3	TGCGCCAGCAGCTGGGGACAGGGGAAGGGGGATACGCAGTATTTT	CASSWGQGKGDTQYF